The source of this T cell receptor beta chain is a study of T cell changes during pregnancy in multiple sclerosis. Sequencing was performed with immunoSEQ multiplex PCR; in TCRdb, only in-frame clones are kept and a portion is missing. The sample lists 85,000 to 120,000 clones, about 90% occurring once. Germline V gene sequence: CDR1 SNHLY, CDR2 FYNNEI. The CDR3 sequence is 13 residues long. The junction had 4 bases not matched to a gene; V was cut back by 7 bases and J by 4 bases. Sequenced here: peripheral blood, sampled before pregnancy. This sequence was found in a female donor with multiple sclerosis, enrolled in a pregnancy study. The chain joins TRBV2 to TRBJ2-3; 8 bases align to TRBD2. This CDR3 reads CASNGGAPDTQYF. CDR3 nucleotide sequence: TGTGCCAGCAACGGGGGGGCCCCAGATACGCAGTATTTT.